The 19 T cell receptor beta chains given below trace back to one sample, sequenced in a study of shared clonotypes between healthy human individuals. The data were produced by immunoSEQ multiplex PCR, yet TCRdb's version contains in-frame clones alone and is incomplete. The sample has more than 400,000 clones, 90% to 97% seen once; the top ten hold 0.06%. Sequenced: naive CD4+ T cells sorted from blood. The subset: CD45RA+ positively selected. These receptors all stem from a woman younger than 45 in good health.

V is TRBV5-1 and J is TRBJ2-3; 12 nucleotides line up with TRBD2. The CDR3 is made up of 17 amino acids. Per germline, CDR1 SGHRS and CDR2 YFSETQ. With V trimmed by 2 bases and J by 2 bases, 6 bases remained unmatched. This chain's CDR3 is CASSFLGLAGTTDTQYF. CDR3 nucleotides: TGCGCCAGCAGCTTTCTAGGACTAGCGGGAACCACAGATACGCAGTATTTT.

The V gene is TRBV5-1, the J gene TRBJ1-4; D is possibly TRBD1 (5 bases). Trimming removed 1 base at V and 11 bases at J, with 15 bases between. CDR1 and CDR2 from the germline V gene are SGHRS and YFSETQ. This CDR3 has 14 residues. DNA for the CDR3: TGCGCCAGCAGCTTGACGGACAATGAAGGGAAACTGTTTTTT. Its protein product is CASSLTDNEGKLFF.

The chain has TRBV5-1 and TRBJ2-1, with D maybe TRBD1 (5 bases). The V gene lost 3 bases and the J gene lost 7 bases, with 20 bases spanning the gap. The CDR3 totals 16 residues. In germline, CDR1 is SGHRS, CDR2 YFSETQ. The CDR3 bases are TGCGCCAGCAGCTCCCTTGTGGGGCAGGGCGTGAATGAGCAGTTCTTC. Translation: CASSSLVGQGVNEQFF. The full variable domain, in which reference TRBV5-1 and TRBJ2-1 provide the parts outside the CDR3, is KAGVTQTPRYLIKTRGQQVTLSCSPISGHRSVSWYQQTPGQGLQFLFEYFSETQRNKGNFPGRFSGRQFSNSRSEMNVSTLELGDSALYLCASSSLVGQGVNEQFFGPGTRLTVL.

A single count supports this clone. This chain joins TRBV28 and TRBJ2-1; the D gene is possibly TRBD1 (6 bases). The germline CDR1 and CDR2 sequences are MDHEN and SYDVKM. CDR3 length: 14 residues. The V and J ends lost 5 bases and 3 bases respectively, with 11 bases between them. As DNA, the CDR3 is TGTGCCAGCAGTGTGGACAGCCTCTACAATGAGCAGTTCTTC. It specifies CASSVDSLYNEQFF.

The V and J genes are TRBV28 and TRBJ1-1; D call uncertain. V lost 8 bases, J lost 1 base, and 17 bases lay in between. The CDR3 runs to 15 residues. In germline, CDR1 is MDHEN, CDR2 SYDVKM. The chain's CDR3 is CASHRYTDGNTEAFF. CDR3 in DNA: TGTGCCAGCCATAGGTACACGGACGGGAACACTGAAGCTTTCTTT.

The chain has TRBV27 and TRBJ2-5, with TRBD1 identical over 9 bases. TRBJ2-7 matches the DNA end more closely, so the J call is doubtful. The CDR3 covers 13 residues. Germline lookup yields CDR1 MNHEY and CDR2 SMNVEV (reference sequence). CDR3 residues: CASSRGQGYEQYF. CDR3 bases: TGTGCCAGCAGCCGGGGACAGGGCTACGAGCAGTACTTC.

The V gene is TRBV5-8, the J gene TRBJ1-4; tentatively, D is TRBD1 (6 bases). Trimming took 4 bases from V and 0 from J, leaving 10 bases between them. Germline V gene lookup returns CDR1 SGHTS and CDR2 YDEGEE. This CDR3 is 15 amino acids long. The CDR3 coding sequence is TGTGCCAGCAGCCCGGAGGGGGCAACTAATGAAAAACTGTTTTTT. It codes for CASSPEGATNEKLFF.

This chain links TRBV10-3 with TRBJ2-1; TRBD2 agrees at 9 bases. In germline, CDR1 is ENHRY, CDR2 SYGVKD. After removal of 3 bases from V and 15 bases from J, the junction contained 6 bases not matched to a gene. The CDR3 consists of 12 residues. This CDR3 is CAISEIAGGWFF. The DNA of the CDR3 is TGTGCCATCAGTGAAATCGCGGGAGGGTGGTTCTTC.

This chain connects TRBV6-1 to TRBJ1-2; unclear D gene. Trimming took 0 bases from V and 7 from J, leaving 12 bases between them. This CDR3 has 14 amino acids. Germline V CDR1 and CDR2: MNHNS, SASEGT. Here the CDR3 reads CASSEAHSLVGYTF. The CDR3, as DNA: TGTGCCAGCAGTGAAGCCCACTCCCTGGTTGGCTACACCTTC.

The chain uses TRBV5-1 and TRBJ2-7; TRBD1 matches at 7 bases. Germline assignment: CDR1 SGHRS and CDR2 YFSETQ. This CDR3 is 15 amino acids long. V was pared by 0 bases and J by 5 bases, with 8 bases of the junction left unmatched. The CDR3 nucleotides are TGCGCCAGCAGCTTGGTGTTAGAGGGGGCTAACGAGCAGTACTTC. Translation gives CASSLVLEGANEQYF.

This chain joins TRBV9 and TRBJ2-2; TRBD2 aligns across 7 bases. The CDR3 contains 16 residues. The V gene end was trimmed by 4 bases and the J gene end by 5 bases; junction bases not matched to a gene: 11. Germline lookup yields CDR1 SGDLS and CDR2 YYNGEE. The CDR3 DNA reads TGTGCCAGCAGCCCAGGGCGGGAGATTCGTACCGGGGAGCTGTTTTTT. Translated, it gives CASSPGREIRTGELFF.

With respect to this clone: The same CDR3 also results from other DNA sequences found in this sample. The chain has TRBV10-2 and TRBJ1-5; D not resolved. The germline CDR1 and CDR2 sequences are WSHSY and SAAADI. V lost 4 bases, J lost 7 bases, and 11 bases lay in between. CDR3 size: 13 residues. The CDR3 nucleotides are TGCGCCAGCAGTGGACAAGGCGGCCAGCCCCAGCATTTT. It encodes CASSGQGGQPQHF.

This clone has only one observation. This chain connects TRBV2 to TRBJ2-7, with 9 bases identical to TRBD1. The trim removed 7 bases at V and 2 bases at J, leaving 12 bases unmatched. The CDR3 spans 16 residues. Germline values: CDR1 SNHLY, CDR2 FYNNEI. The DNA of the CDR3 is TGTGCCAGCACGTGGGACAGGGACGTGCCACCCTACGAGCAGTACTTC. It specifies CASTWDRDVPPYEQYF.

This chain joins TRBV28 and TRBJ2-7; D may match TRBD1 or TRBD2 (5 bases each). In germline, CDR1 is MDHEN, CDR2 SYDVKM. This CDR3 is 13 amino acids long. With 6 bases removed from V and 2 bases from J, the gap between germline ends came to 11 bases. The CDR3 loop reads CASRRGGTYEQYF. For the CDR3, the DNA is TGTGCCAGCAGGCGTGGGGGTACCTACGAGCAGTACTTC.

The J gene is TRBJ2-7, the V gene TRBV6-5; 10 positions match TRBD2. Germline lookup yields CDR1 MNHEY and CDR2 SVGAGI. The CDR3 has 15 amino acids. Trimming at V came to 5 bases and at J to 2 bases, leaving 6 bases not matched to a gene. CDR3 nucleotides: TGTGCCAGCAGTCGAGGACTAGCGGCAACCTACGAGCAGTACTTC. Translating it yields CASSRGLAATYEQYF.

The rearrangement links TRBV1 to TRBJ1-2. TRBV1 is labeled a pseudogene. This CDR3 is built from 16 residues. The DNA for the CDR3 is TGCACCAGCAGTAGAAGTAGTGTGCGAAAGACCTATGGCTACACCTTC. Translating it yields CTSSRSSVRKTYGYTF.

The J gene is TRBJ2-7, the V gene TRBV7-2; 9 bases map to TRBD1. CDR1 and CDR2 (germline): SGHTA, FQGNSA. The CDR3 covers 14 residues. With V trimmed by 5 bases and J by 1 base, 3 bases remained unmatched. CDR3 DNA sequence: TGTGCCAGCAGCCAGGGACAGGGATCCTACGAGCAGTACTTC. This gives the protein CASSQGQGSYEQYF.

V usage is TRBV5-1 and J usage is TRBJ1-2; D unclear. V was pared by 7 bases and J by 4 bases, with 14 bases between. CDR3 length: 13 residues. CDR1 and CDR2 (germline): SGHRS, YFSETQ. In nucleotides, the CDR3 is TGCGCCAGCTCTGTCGGGGAGAGCTATGGCTACACCTTC. It encodes CASSVGESYGYTF. The entire variable domain, with the rest obtained from reference TRBV5-1 and TRBJ1-2, is as follows: KAGVTQTPRYLIKTRGQQVTLSCSPISGHRSVSWYQQTPGQGLQFLFEYFSETQRNKGNFPGRFSGRQFSNSRSEMNVSTLELGDSALYLCASSVGESYGYTFGSGTRLTVV.

The CDR3: CASSWNRDSSYEQYF. The CDR3 DNA is TGTGCCAGCAGTTGGAATCGGGACAGCTCCTACGAGCAGTACTTC. V and J are TRBV6-5 and TRBJ2-7, with TRBD1 matching over 7 bases. The CDR3 is 15 residues long. J lost 0 bases, V lost 4 bases, and 6 bases had no gene match. Germline V gives CDR1 MNHEY, CDR2 SVGAGI.